These 23 T cell receptor beta chains were all obtained from the same sample, sequenced in a study of blood T cells in healthy people across ages. Next came a second PCR, run for about 7 to 12 cycles, which used a sample-barcoded 5' primer along with a J-beta primer mix. Each CDR3 protein is one row after TCRdb ran MiXCR on the 5' RACE reads. The sample includes hundreds of thousands of distinct CDR3 sequences, about 32% of them seen just once. Specimen: blood. These receptors came from an elderly woman in good health.

This sequence joins TRBV5-1 and TRBJ1-2; TRBD1 is a possible D gene (5 bases). Germline lookup yields CDR1 SGHRS and CDR2 YFSETQ. The CDR3 has 14 amino acids. Trimming left V 5 bases short and J 3 bases short, with 14 bases between. CDR3 coding DNA: TGCGCCAGCAGTGTGGGGGTTATTGACTATGGCTACACCTTC. It is translated as CASSVGVIDYGYTF.

There are many counts of this clonotype. The J gene is TRBJ2-7, the V gene TRBV20-1; no firm D call. Germline values: CDR1 DFQATT, CDR2 SNEGSKA (reference sequence). CDR3 length: 12 amino acids. Trimming took off 3 bases at V and 3 bases at J, with 9 bases between the two ends. Written as DNA, the CDR3 is TGCAGTGCTAGCGGCCCGCACTACGAGCAGTACTTC. Its translation is CSASGPHYEQYF.

This clonotype has at least ten counts. The chain uses TRBV7-3 and TRBJ2-6; 9 bases line up with TRBD1. The CDR3 covers 18 residues. In germline, CDR1 is SGHTA, CDR2 FQGTGA. V was clipped by 5 bases and J by 0 bases; unmatched bases: 8. The CDR3 DNA reads as TGTGCCAGCAGCCTACAAGGGGGACAGGGCTCTGGGGCCAACGTCCTGACTTTC. It translates to CASSLQGGQGSGANVLTF.

CDR3 region: CSAGGTSGASSSYNEQYF. The CDR3 DNA follows: TGCAGTGCTGGAGGGACTAGCGGGGCTTCCAGCTCCTACAATGAGCAGTACTTC. V and J are TRBV20-1 and TRBJ2-5; 13 bases are a match to TRBD2. The germline CDR1 and CDR2 sequences are DFQATT and SNEGSKA (reference sequence). After removal of 5 bases from V and 11 bases from J, the junction contained 23 bases not matched to a gene. This CDR3 comprises 18 residues.

The chain links TRBV5-1 to TRBJ2-5; D perhaps matches TRBD2 (7 bases). V was shortened by 4 bases and J by 5 bases, with 15 bases between the two germline ends. Germline V lookup: CDR1 SGHRS, CDR2 YFSETQ. This CDR3 is 14 amino acids long. The chain's CDR3 is CASSPMGGPETQYF. CDR3 coding DNA: TGCGCCAGCAGCCCCATGGGGGGGCCGGAGACCCAGTACTTC.

This clonotype was detected a few times. V usage is TRBV19 and J usage is TRBJ2-7, with D possibly being TRBD1 (6 bases). CDR1 and CDR2 from the germline V gene are LNHDA and SQIVND (reference sequence). This CDR3 region has 18 residues. Trimming left V 5 bases short and J 2 bases short, with 25 bases between. CDR3 sequence: CASSAETGGIKVPYEQYF. CDR3 nucleotides: TGTGCCAGTAGTGCCGAGACAGGAGGAATAAAAGTACCCTACGAGCAGTACTTC.

The gene calls are TRBV5-1 and TRBJ1-1; maybe TRBD1 (6 bases). From germline, CDR1 is SGHRS and CDR2 YFSETQ. The CDR3 has 14 residues. Trimming removed 2 bases at V and 4 bases at J, with 12 bases between. As DNA, the CDR3 is TGCGCCAGCAGCTTTACGATAGGGGGCACTGAAGCTTTCTTT. It encodes CASSFTIGGTEAFF.

Regarding this clonotype: A junction end diverges from the germline sequence, so it may reflect a read error. The chain recombines TRBV5-1 with TRBJ2-4, with D hard to call. Matching the DNA end better, TRBJ2-7 makes the J call doubtful. Germline V gene lookup returns CDR1 SGHRS and CDR2 YFSETQ. This CDR3 contains 13 residues. CDR3 nucleotides: TGCGCCGGCAGCTTGGGTGGCCCCTACGAGCAGTACTTC. The encoded protein is CAGSLGGPYEQYF.

This clonotype was counted many times. The chain uses TRBV7-2 and TRBJ2-7; D remains unclear. Germline-derived CDR1 and CDR2 are SGHTA and FQGNSA. V gave up 5 bases and J gave up 2 bases, with 7 bases separating them. The CDR3 is 12 amino acids. Here the CDR3 reads CASSAMTYEQYF. In nucleotides, the CDR3 is TGTGCCAGCAGCGCCATGACCTACGAGCAGTACTTC. Full variable domain (rest looked up from reference TRBV7-2 and TRBJ2-7): GAGVSQSPSNKVTEKGKDVELRCDPISGHTALYWYRQSLGQGLEFLIYFQGNSAPDKSGLPSDRFSAERTGGSVSTLTIQRTQQEDSAVYLCASSAMTYEQYFGPGTRLTVT.

The CDR3 DNA follows: TGCGCCAGCAGCCTTGGACTAGCCCCTGGCGCAGATACGCAGTATTTT. This translates into CASSLGLAPGADTQYF. The V gene is TRBV5-1, the J gene TRBJ2-3; TRBD2 aligns across 8 bases. Germline CDR1 reads SGHRS; CDR2 reads YFSETQ. After removal of 4 bases from V and 4 bases from J, the junction contained 11 bases not matched to a gene. This CDR3 is 16 amino acids long.

The chain combines TRBV30 with TRBJ1-4; 10 nucleotides align to TRBD1. J gave up 4 bases and V 2 bases, and 4 bases lay outside the gene matches. Looked up from germline, CDR1 is GTSNPN and CDR2 is SVGIG (reference sequence). The CDR3 totals 15 residues. This CDR3 reads CAWSPGQGSNEKLFF. DNA for the CDR3: TGTGCCTGGAGTCCGGGACAGGGGAGTAATGAAAAACTGTTTTTT.

This clonotype has at least ten counts. This chain connects TRBV6-2 or TRBV6-3 to TRBJ2-2, with no clear D. This CDR3 has 14 amino acids. CDR1 and CDR2 from the germline V gene are MNHEY and SVGEGT. V gave up 5 bases and J gave up 0 bases, with 7 bases separating them. The chain's CDR3 is CASSRGSNTGELFF. Here the CDR3 DNA reads TGTGCCAGCAGTCGCGGTTCGAACACCGGGGAGCTGTTTTTT.

A word on this clonotype: An end of the junction differs from the germline gene, which may be a read error. The rearrangement links TRBV11-2 to TRBJ2-7; 11 nucleotides align to TRBD2. This CDR3 has 15 amino acids. The V gene's germline CDR1 is SGHAT and CDR2 FQNNGV. The CDR3 DNA follows: TGTGTCAGCAGCTTAGTAGCGGGAGGGGAGTACGAGCAGTACTTC. It codes for CVSSLVAGGEYEQYF.

This clonotype was counted a few times. The CDR3 sequence: CASRETGSLNSPLHF. In nucleotides, the CDR3 is TGTGCCAGCAGAGAGACCGGGTCTCTCAATTCACCCCTCCACTTT. The gene calls are TRBV27 and TRBJ1-6; D gene unclear. The V and J ends lost 6 bases and 7 bases respectively, with 16 bases between them. The CDR3 extends over 15 amino acids. Germline CDR1 and CDR2: MNHEY and SMNVEV (reference sequence).

About this clonotype itself: A much more abundant neighbour one base away suggests this may be a read error. The chain has TRBV20-1 and TRBJ2-1; maybe TRBD2 (7 bases). Germline V gene data show CDR1 as DFQATT and CDR2 as SNEGSKA (reference sequence). The CDR3 has 15 amino acids. The germline V and J ends were trimmed by 2 bases and 6 bases, with 17 bases remaining between them. In DNA, the CDR3 is TGCAGTGCTAGATCGTGGGGGGGCATATTCAATGAGCAGTTCTTC. It specifies CSARSWGGIFNEQFF.

This clonotype was observed many times. V usage is TRBV5-1 and J usage is TRBJ2-7; no clear D. The CDR3 extends over 13 amino acids. V dropped 4 bases and J dropped 3 bases, with 11 bases sitting between them. Germline V lookup: CDR1 SGHRS, CDR2 YFSETQ. The CDR3 sequence: CASSPDQFYEQYF. The DNA for the CDR3 is TGCGCCAGCAGCCCAGACCAGTTCTACGAGCAGTACTTC.

The gene calls are TRBV7-2 and TRBJ2-1; a possible D gene is TRBD2 (5 bases). The CDR3 consists of 13 residues. V lost 5 bases and J lost 9, with 14 bases in between. CDR1 is SGHTA and CDR2 is FQGNSA in the germline V gene. The CDR3 DNA reads as TGTGCCAGCAGCACCGTGCGGGCCGGTGAGCAGTTCTTC. Amino acid sequence: CASSTVRAGEQFF. Looking up the rest from reference TRBV7-2 and TRBJ2-1 gives the full variable domain: GAGVSQSPSNKVTEKGKDVELRCDPISGHTALYWYRQSLGQGLEFLIYFQGNSAPDKSGLPSDRFSAERTGGSVSTLTIQRTQQEDSAVYLCASSTVRAGEQFFGPGTRLTVL.

This clonotype was seen ten or more times. V and J are TRBV29-1 and TRBJ2-1, with 15 bases lining up with TRBD2. The trim removed 6 bases at V and 2 bases at J, leaving 2 bases unmatched. The CDR3 totals 15 residues. Germline lookup yields CDR1 SQVTM and CDR2 ANQGSEA. The CDR3 region is CSVGLAGGTYNEQFF. The CDR3 DNA sequence: TGCAGCGTCGGACTAGCGGGGGGGACCTACAATGAGCAGTTCTTC.

At least ten counts were recorded for this clonotype. The gene calls are TRBV6-1 and TRBJ2-4; the match to TRBD1 covers 8 bases. V lost 4 bases and J lost 8; bases outside the gene matches: 10. Germline V gives CDR1 MNHNS, CDR2 SASEGT. The CDR3 totals 15 residues. For the CDR3, the DNA is TGTGCCAGCAGTGTAGATCAGGGGGCTTTGGACATTCAGTACTTC. Protein sequence: CASSVDQGALDIQYF.

This clonotype appeared a few times. The chain is built from TRBV5-1 and TRBJ1-1, with D tentatively TRBD1 (6 bases). V lost 3 bases and J 2 bases, leaving 14 bases between the germline ends. The CDR3 length is 15 residues. The germline V gene encodes CDR1 SGHRS and CDR2 YFSETQ. As DNA, the CDR3 is TGCGCCAGCAGCTCGTCAGGGACAACTAACACTGAAGCTTTCTTT. Its protein is CASSSSGTTNTEAFF. Full variable domain (missing parts from reference TRBV5-1 and TRBJ1-1): KAGVTQTPRYLIKTRGQQVTLSCSPISGHRSVSWYQQTPGQGLQFLFEYFSETQRNKGNFPGRFSGRQFSNSRSEMNVSTLELGDSALYLCASSSSGTTNTEAFFGQGTRLTVV.

A word on this clonotype: This may be a read error: a much more frequent sequence differs by one nucleotide. This rearrangement joins TRBV5-5 to TRBJ2-5; 8 nucleotides align to TRBD2. This CDR3 comprises 17 residues. Germline loops: CDR1 SGHKS, CDR2 YYEKEE (reference sequence). V lost 1 base, J lost 11 bases, and 19 bases stayed unmatched. Written as DNA, the CDR3 is TGTGCCAGCAGCTTGCACCCCAGCGGGGGTGTAGATGATGAGCAGTACTTC. As protein: CASSLHPSGGVDDEQYF.

A word on this clonotype: At one of its ends the junction is not consistent with the germline gene, which may arise from a read error. This chain connects TRBV7-2 to TRBJ2-2, with 12 bases identical to TRBD2. CDR3 length: 17 residues. CDR1 is SGHTA and CDR2 is FQGNSA in the germline V gene. The CDR3 bases are TGCGCCAGCAGCGACCGGACTAGCGGGGCCAACACCGGGGAGCTGTTTTTT. Protein sequence: CASSDRTSGANTGELFF.

This clonotype was counted ten times or more. The V and J genes are TRBV30 and TRBJ2-2; the D gene could be TRBD1 or TRBD2 (5 bases each). CDR1 and CDR2 (germline): GTSNPN, SVGIG (reference sequence). CDR3 length: 14 amino acids. The ends were cut back, 1 base at V and 2 bases at J, with 8 bases in the middle. The chain's CDR3 is CAWSGDLNTGELFF. DNA for the CDR3: TGTGCCTGGAGTGGGGACCTTAACACCGGGGAGCTGTTTTTT.